The 7 T cell receptor beta chains listed next were all sequenced from one sample in a study of CD8 T cells in ankylosing spondylitis (dated by TCRdb to 2016 to 2017). Library method: 5' RACE. TCRdb records Illumina HiSeq 2500 as the sequencer. TCRdb reran the public reads through fastp at Q25 and MiXCR, keeping productive beta chains. Rows are unified per CDR3 protein, each entry keeping the most common DNA and genes. The sample table shows 100,000 to 150,000 distinct CDR3 sequences, and 9.5% to 12% are seen once. In total, the top ten clones hold roughly 4.5% of the sample. Sequencing input: blood, either unsorted or a sorted T cell fraction (not recorded which). These receptors all stem from a female donor with ankylosing spondylitis or in good health (not recorded which).

This clonotype occurred many times. The V and J genes are TRBV7-8 and TRBJ2-3; D tentatively reads TRBD1 or TRBD2 (5 bases each). Germline V gene sequence: CDR1 SGHVS, CDR2 FQNEAQ. This CDR3 comprises 15 residues. V dropped 4 bases and J dropped 6 bases, with 17 bases sitting between them. CDR3 residues: CASSSSGPRADTQYF. The CDR3 DNA reads as TGTGCCAGCAGCTCATCGGGACCCCGGGCGGATACGCAGTATTTT.

There are many counts of this clonotype. The chain recombines TRBV20-1 with TRBJ2-5, with 9 bases matching TRBD2. The CDR3 contains 14 residues. The trim removed 6 bases at V and 2 bases at J, leaving 7 bases unmatched. Germline CDR1 DFQATT, CDR2 SNEGSKA (reference sequence). The CDR3 spells CSATPGLAQETQYF. The CDR3 DNA reads as TGCAGTGCAACCCCGGGACTAGCTCAAGAGACCCAGTACTTC.

This clonotype was seen a few times. This rearrangement joins TRBV7-2 to TRBJ2-1; either TRBD1 or TRBD2 may supply D (5 bases each). Germline values: CDR1 SGHTA, CDR2 FQGNSA. Trimming removed 3 bases from V and 14 bases from J, with 14 bases in between. The CDR3 length is 12 residues. The CDR3 is CASSFLGQGEFF. In DNA, the CDR3 is TGTGCCAGCAGCTTTCTGGGGCAGGGAGAGTTCTTC.

This clonotype was counted many times. CDR3 region: CASSFGTGRYEQYF. The CDR3 DNA reads as TGCGCCAGCAGCTTCGGGACAGGCCGCTACGAGCAGTACTTC. The V call is TRBV5-1, the J call TRBJ2-7, with 8 bases matching TRBD1. The V gene's germline CDR1 is SGHRS and CDR2 YFSETQ. The CDR3 contains 14 residues. After removal of 2 bases from V and 3 bases from J, the junction contained 4 bases not matched to a gene.

This clonotype was detected many times. The genes are TRBV19 and TRBJ1-1; D remains ambiguous. V lost 8 bases and J lost 4, with 20 bases in between. The CDR3 totals 15 residues. CDR1 LNHDA and CDR2 SQIVND come from the germline V gene (reference sequence). CDR3 sequence reads: CASYPDALGSTEAFF. In DNA, the CDR3 is TGTGCCAGTTACCCGGACGCGCTCGGGAGCACTGAAGCTTTCTTT.

This clonotype was counted only a few times. The genes are TRBV10-3 and TRBJ1-2; 8 bases fit TRBD1. Germline V gene sequence: CDR1 ENHRY, CDR2 SYGVKD. V was pared by 11 bases and J by 7 bases, with 12 bases of the junction left unmatched. The CDR3 covers 13 residues. Here the CDR3 reads CAADQGQDGGYTF. For the CDR3, the DNA is TGTGCCGCCGATCAGGGACAGGATGGTGGCTACACCTTC.

About this clonotype itself: A much larger clonotype is one base distant, so this may be a read error. The gene calls are TRBV12-3 or TRBV12-4 and TRBJ1-1; possible D gene TRBD1, 5 bases. The length of the CDR3 is 15 residues. The CDR3 bases are TGTGCCGGCAGTTCCCCGCTGGGGGAGAACACTGAAGCTTTCTTT. It is translated as CAGSSPLGENTEAFF.